This section outlines one T cell receptor (beta chain) sequence together with its context. PCR employed 60 Vbeta and 13 Jbeta primers. The assay was immunoSEQ multiplex PCR, and TCRdb's table has in-frame clones only and misses some. This repertoire shows approximately 30,000 clones, 65% found once; its top ten account for over 20%. These data come from a study of cytomegalovirus exposure and HLA in healthy donors. Trimming removed 6 bases from V and 3 bases from J; junction bases left unmatched: 2. The CDR3 extends over 14 amino acids. Germline CDR1 and CDR2: SQVTM and ANQGSEA. This TCR was sampled from a man aged 45-65 years in good health and CMV-seropositive. The sample consisted of PBMCs. J is TRBJ2-2 and V is TRBV29-1, with TRBD2 matching 12 bases. The CDR3 coding sequence is TGCAGCGTAAGGACTAGCGGGGACACCGGGGAGCTGTTTTTT. Translation gives CSVRTSGDTGELFF.